This TCR beta chain is drawn from a study of T cell repertoires in cytomegalovirus infection. On the study more broadly: Public TCR beta signature analysis indicated the presence of both CMV infection and matching HLA type.

This clonotype was seen a handful of times. What it recognizes is unknown. A single record per CDR3 protein comes from TCRdb applying MiXCR to the reads. The sample has about 570,000 distinct CDR3 sequences, 35% to 50% seen once. This CDR3 comprises 17 residues. The V and J ends lost 4 bases and 0 bases respectively, with 17 bases between them. Germline V gives CDR1 MNHEY, CDR2 SMNVEV (reference sequence). The origin of this receptor is a human donor in good health (CMV status not recorded). Some clones in this sample may be carry-over from other donors' samples. The V and J genes are TRBV27 and TRBJ2-3, with TRBD2 as a possible D gene (6 bases). Specimen: cultured PBMCs, collected from culture after CMV antigen stimulation. The CDR3 region is CASSSIGGVPSTDTQYF. The CDR3 DNA follows: TGTGCCAGCAGTTCGATCGGGGGAGTCCCCAGCACAGATACGCAGTATTTT.